The count of the clone carrying this T cell receptor beta chain is one. Original processing methods: Researchers report that nucleated cell counts were estimated from reference gene primer amplification. Profiling relied on immunoSEQ multiplex PCR, and the TCRdb table lists in-frame clones only, not all of them. Clone size and the V and J calls come from that table; the DNA yielded D and trimming. The profile shows 150,000 to 200,000 clones, 88% of them singletons. The germline V gene has CDR1 MDHEN and CDR2 SYDVKM. Trimming pared 2 bases from V and 4 bases from J, leaving 15 bases between. The CDR3 covers 15 residues. The sample comes from a study of blood T cell repertoires in COVID-19. Background on the study: Spain, Italy and the United States supplied samples that represented acute and convalescent COVID-19. Sample material is recorded as cDNA or gDNA derived from T cells, B-cell-depleted T cells, or PBMCs.

The sample taken for sequencing was peripheral blood. The chain carries TRBV28 and TRBJ2-7; D possibly corresponds to TRBD1 (6 bases). This receptor was identified in a woman in her twenties or thirties with acute or convalescent COVID-19. DNA for the CDR3: TGTGCCAGCAGTTTAGGCGGACAGAGGGGGTACGAGCAGTACTTC. This sequence encodes CASSLGGQRGYEQYF.